A selection of T cell receptor beta chains follows, all from one sample in a study of chemoradiotherapy in HPV16-positive cancers. Generated by immunoSEQ multiplex PCR, the TCRdb table keeps only in-frame clones and is missing some. Among more than 9,000 clones listed, around 90% were seen once. The biological material was taken from a patient who underwent chemoradiotherapy. The receptors were sampled from a human donor with HPV-associated anogenital cancer. The CDR3 runs from the conserved cysteine through the conserved F or W. Fields, in order: V gene, J gene, CDR3 protein.

v_gene: TRBV7-8
j_gene: TRBJ2-7
CDR3aa: CASSLGWDEQYF

v_gene: TRBV7-9
j_gene: TRBJ1-1
CDR3aa: CASSWGGRNTEAFF

v_gene: TRBV4-2
j_gene: TRBJ2-3
CDR3aa: CASSQVVRGGSTDTQYF

v_gene: TRBV5-1
j_gene: TRBJ1-2
CDR3aa: CASSFGGDYGYTF

v_gene: TRBV9
j_gene: TRBJ1-6
CDR3aa: CASSVGGDPYNSPLHF

v_gene: TRBV11-2
j_gene: TRBJ2-2
CDR3aa: CASSSLRSGYTGELFF

v_gene: TRBV15
j_gene: TRBJ2-1
CDR3aa: CATSRDRQGQGEQFF

v_gene: TRBV7-6
j_gene: TRBJ1-4
CDR3aa: CASSLSQGRGEKLFF

v_gene: TRBV5-1
j_gene: TRBJ2-3
CDR3aa: CASSLEGGPTDTQYF

v_gene: TRBV5-6
j_gene: TRBJ2-3
CDR3aa: CASSRQGPDTQYF

v_gene: TRBV11-3
j_gene: TRBJ1-3
CDR3aa: CASSLEGGSGNTIYF

v_gene: TRBV30
j_gene: TRBJ2-7
CDR3aa: CAWSVIGRSSYEQYF

v_gene: TRBV7-9
j_gene: TRBJ2-3
CDR3aa: CASTAAPGDTQYF

v_gene: TRBV19
j_gene: TRBJ1-5
CDR3aa: CASSIGTSQSNQPQHF

v_gene: TRBV29-1
j_gene: TRBJ2-7
CDR3aa: CSVGGTSGHTYYEQYF

v_gene: TRBV5-4
j_gene: TRBJ2-3
CDR3aa: CASSQSGTSTDTQYF

v_gene: TRBV4-2
j_gene: TRBJ1-3
CDR3aa: CASSQEGETGGPLGNTIYF

v_gene: TRBV11-1
j_gene: TRBJ1-1
CDR3aa: CASSLFGGTEAFF

v_gene: TRBV4-1
j_gene: TRBJ2-7
CDR3aa: CASSQEDGRDYEQYF

v_gene: TRBV6-5
j_gene: TRBJ1-5
CDR3aa: CASSSDRNSNQPQHF

v_gene: TRBV20-1
j_gene: TRBJ2-1
CDR3aa: CSARVYNEQFF

v_gene: TRBV14
j_gene: TRBJ2-2
CDR3aa: CASSQRQGIPANTGELFF

v_gene: TRBV5-4
j_gene: TRBJ1-5
CDR3aa: CASSPDLGDQPQHF

v_gene: TRBV7-9
j_gene: TRBJ2-5
CDR3aa: CASSLSSGETQYF

v_gene: TRBV6-4
j_gene: TRBJ2-1
CDR3aa: CASSDIAGAREQFF

v_gene: TRBV27
j_gene: TRBJ1-1
CDR3aa: CASSRRDRGGGEAFF

v_gene: TRBV5-6
j_gene: TRBJ2-5
CDR3aa: CASSLESRGGETQYF

v_gene: TRBV9
j_gene: TRBJ2-2
CDR3aa: CASSPNAGGELFF

v_gene: TRBV9
j_gene: TRBJ1-6
CDR3aa: CASSVDGARKSPLHF

v_gene: TRBV10-3
j_gene: TRBJ2-1
CDR3aa: CAISGGQKGQFF

v_gene: TRBV7-2
j_gene: TRBJ2-5
CDR3aa: CASSPKWLAGGTQETQYF

v_gene: TRBV29-1
j_gene: TRBJ2-6
CDR3aa: CSVAREGVGANVLTF

v_gene: TRBV2
j_gene: TRBJ1-1
CDR3aa: CASSEYQEAFF

v_gene: TRBV30
j_gene: TRBJ2-7
CDR3aa: CAWTSTGTGRGEQYF

v_gene: TRBV11-3
j_gene: TRBJ2-5
CDR3aa: CASSRGGRTETQYF

v_gene: TRBV6-1
j_gene: TRBJ1-2
CDR3aa: CASSDGVFYGYTF

v_gene: TRBV6-5
j_gene: TRBJ1-1
CDR3aa: CASNQGASTEAFF

v_gene: TRBV7-9
j_gene: TRBJ1-2
CDR3aa: CASSLGDRGHGYTF

v_gene: TRBV14
j_gene: TRBJ1-2
CDR3aa: CASRTGDFYGYTF

v_gene: TRBV7-2
j_gene: TRBJ2-1
CDR3aa: CASSPLTGGNEQFF

v_gene: TRBV18
j_gene: TRBJ1-2
CDR3aa: CASSPDNYYGYTF

v_gene: TRBV27
j_gene: TRBJ2-1
CDR3aa: CASSFLSAGQTYNEQFF